A single sample is the source of the 11 T cell receptor beta chains below, sequenced in a study of T cell responses to AZD1222 COVID-19 vaccine. Sequencing was performed with immunoSEQ multiplex PCR; in TCRdb, only in-frame clones are kept and a portion is missing. The data hold roughly 150,000 clones, with 90% to 95% observed a single time. The material was peripheral blood, obtained 28 days after the second AZD1222 dose. Receptor source: an adult who received the AZD1222 COVID-19 vaccine.

This clone was recorded only once. This chain connects TRBV7-2 to TRBJ2-3; D not resolved. Germline V CDR1 and CDR2: SGHTA, FQGNSA. The CDR3 consists of 14 residues. Between the trimmed V and J ends, which lost 4 bases and 1 base, there was a span of 9 bases. The CDR3 sequence is CASSSGPRTDTQYF. As DNA, the CDR3 is TGTGCCAGCAGCTCCGGTCCGCGCACAGATACGCAGTATTTT.

This rearrangement joins TRBV10-3 to TRBJ2-4; the D gene could be TRBD1 or TRBD2 (5 bases each). V lost 3 bases to trimming and J lost 1 base, with 16 bases between them. The length of the CDR3 is 17 residues. The germline CDR1 and CDR2 sequences are ENHRY and SYGVKD. The CDR3 DNA sequence: TGTGCCATCAGTGAAGTGTGGGACGTTGTTGCCAAAAACATTCAGTACTTC. It translates to CAISEVWDVVAKNIQYF.

This rearrangement joins TRBV29-1 to TRBJ2-5; maybe TRBD1 (5 bases). V was shortened by 7 bases and J by 4 bases, with 22 bases between the two germline ends. CDR1 and CDR2 (germline): SQVTM, ANQGSEA. CDR3 size: 15 residues. CDR3 loop: CSAQPGAGLGETQYF. The CDR3 DNA reads as TGCAGCGCTCAACCTGGGGCAGGGCTAGGAGAGACCCAGTACTTC.

This clone was found once. The chain recombines TRBV6-2 or TRBV6-3 with TRBJ2-2, with no clear D. Trimming pared 2 bases from V and 0 bases from J, leaving 4 bases between. Germline values: CDR1 MNHEY, CDR2 SVGEGT. The CDR3 has 14 residues. As DNA, the CDR3 is TGTGCCAGCAGTTACATTTCGAACACCGGGGAGCTGTTTTTT. This sequence encodes CASSYISNTGELFF.

The rearrangement uses TRBV5-5 and TRBJ1-1; 9 positions match TRBD1. Germline V gene lookup returns CDR1 SGHKS and CDR2 YYEKEE (reference sequence). V shed 2 bases and J 0 bases; nucleotides not matched to a gene: 5. CDR3 length equals 16 residues. CDR3 bases: TGTGCCAGCAGCTTCCGACAGGGGGGTATGAACACTGAAGCTTTCTTT. This encodes CASSFRQGGMNTEAFF. The full variable domain, with the rest looked up from reference TRBV5-5 and TRBJ1-1, is DAGVTQSPTHLIKTRGQQVTLRCSPISGHKSVSWYQQVLGQGPQFIFQYYEKEERGRGNFPDRFSARQFPNYSSELNVNALLLGDSALYLCASSFRQGGMNTEAFFGQGTRLTVV.

The CDR3 is CASHGAGHGYTF. The CDR3 bases are TGTGCCAGCCATGGGGCCGGTCATGGCTACACCTTC. This chain joins TRBV11-3 and TRBJ1-2; D may be TRBD1 (5 bases). The CDR3 runs to 12 residues. Germline V gives CDR1 SGHNT, CDR2 YENEEA. Trimming stripped 8 bases from V and 6 bases from J, with 13 bases between.

This chain links TRBV10-3 with TRBJ1-2, with D hard to call. Per germline, CDR1 ENHRY and CDR2 SYGVKD. The length of the CDR3 is 12 residues. Trimming took off 3 bases at V and 5 bases at J, with 7 bases between the two ends. For the CDR3, the DNA is TGTGCCATCAGTGATTCAGGATATGGCTACACCTTC. Protein sequence: CAISDSGYGYTF.

This clone was counted once. This chain uses TRBV10-3 with TRBJ2-2; D may be TRBD1 (6 bases). V shed 11 bases and J shed 3 bases, with 13 bases lying between them. Germline V gene data show CDR1 as ENHRY and CDR2 as SYGVKD. The CDR3 is made up of 13 amino acids. CDR3 loop: CASRAGDTGELFF. CDR3 coding DNA: TGTGCCTCACGGGCAGGGGACACCGGGGAGCTGTTTTTT.

V and J are TRBV30 and TRBJ1-2, with TRBD1 identical over 7 bases. Germline V CDR1 and CDR2: GTSNPN, SVGIG (reference sequence). The CDR3 extends over 14 amino acids. The V and J ends lost 3 bases and 4 bases, in that order; junction bases with no gene match: 8. This chain's CDR3 is CAWRTGNRGYGYTF. In DNA form, the CDR3 reads TGTGCCTGGAGGACGGGAAACAGGGGCTATGGCTACACCTTC.

The chain carries TRBV4-1 and TRBJ1-2; D gene ambiguous. Germline V lookup: CDR1 MGHRA, CDR2 YSYEKL. V was shortened by 0 bases and J by 4 bases, with 9 bases between the two germline ends. The CDR3 sequence is 14 residues long. The CDR3 spells CASSQDPGPYGYTF. CDR3 coding DNA: TGCGCCAGCAGCCAAGATCCAGGACCCTATGGCTACACCTTC.

The chain couples TRBV6-6 to TRBJ2-7; TRBD2 matches at 10 bases. Germline CDR1 is MNHNY and CDR2 is SVGAGI (reference sequence). The CDR3 consists of 17 residues. Trimming cost V 5 bases and J 1 base; bases outside gene matches: 11. In nucleotides, the CDR3 is TGTGCCAGCAGTCGATACCCTAGCGGGAGCCTGTCCTACGAGCAGTACTTC. It codes for CASSRYPSGSLSYEQYF.